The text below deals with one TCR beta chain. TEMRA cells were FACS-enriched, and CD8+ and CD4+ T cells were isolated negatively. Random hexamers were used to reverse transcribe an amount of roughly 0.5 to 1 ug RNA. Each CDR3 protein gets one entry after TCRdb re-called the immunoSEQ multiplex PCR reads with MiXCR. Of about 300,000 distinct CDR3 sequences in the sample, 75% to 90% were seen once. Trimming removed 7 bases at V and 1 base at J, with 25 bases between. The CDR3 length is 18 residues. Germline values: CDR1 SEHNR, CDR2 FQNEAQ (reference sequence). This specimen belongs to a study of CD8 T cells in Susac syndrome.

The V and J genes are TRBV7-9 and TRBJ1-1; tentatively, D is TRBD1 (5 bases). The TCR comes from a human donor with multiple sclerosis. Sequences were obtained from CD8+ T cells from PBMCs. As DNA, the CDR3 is TGTGCCAGCACCCCACATAATCAGGGTACCATCCAGAACACTGAAGCTTTCTTT. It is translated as CASTPHNQGTIQNTEAFF.